This T cell receptor beta chain was documented in a study of T cell responses to AZD1222 COVID-19 vaccine. The overall study: Investigators merged groups given second doses at roughly 4 or roughly 12 weeks.

The repertoire was sequenced with immunoSEQ multiplex PCR; TCRdb's copy has only in-frame clones and lacks some. This repertoire shows 20,000 to 25,000 clones, approximately 82% found once; its top ten account for 40% to 45%. A remark on this clone: Its antigen is unknown.

Study results and caveats: Spike-specific TCR breadth and depth grew following two AZD1222 doses. Sampling captured repertoires only after the peak T cell response.

CDR3 length: 13 residues. Germline V gene sequence: CDR1 WSHSY, CDR2 SAAADI. Trimming cost V 4 bases and J 1 base, with 7 bases left between them. Sequenced here: peripheral blood, sampled on day 0 of AZD1222 vaccination. The J gene is TRBJ1-1, the V gene TRBV10-2; D gene ambiguous. The clonotype originates from an adult in good health. The CDR3 spells CASSVLGNTEAFF. The CDR3 coding sequence is TGCGCCAGCAGTGTTTTAGGGAACACTGAAGCTTTCTTT.